This T cell receptor (beta chain) was observed in a study of Ad26.COV2.S vaccination and SARS-CoV-2 variants. Overall study findings and caveats: Researchers cautioned that TCR breadth and depth analyses may have underestimated total T cell responses. The breadth of spike-specific CD8+ and CD4+ T cell responses after vaccination was reportedly substantial. Vaccine recipients showed a spike-specific TCR breadth that was higher than in placebo recipients. Participants given vaccine showed non-spike TCR breadth similar to that of placebo recipients.

In the case of this clone: Its antigen is unidentified.

Per the germline V gene, CDR1 is SGDLS and CDR2 is YYNGEE. The CDR3 length is 16 residues. The ends were cut back, 5 bases at V and 4 bases at J, with 18 bases in the middle. Sequenced by immunoSEQ multiplex PCR; TCRdb stores in-frame clones only, minus some. Here the sample spans approximately 340,000 clones, about 92% being singletons. The specimen was peripheral blood, collected after recovery from COVID-19. The clonotype was recovered from a human donor who had recovered from COVID-19. The V call is TRBV9, the J call TRBJ2-2; tentative D call: TRBD2 (5 bases). CDR3 sequence (DNA): TGTGCCAGCAGTATCGCTGGGAGCTTGCGCACCGGGGAGCTGTTTTTT. It yields the protein CASSIAGSLRTGELFF.